This T cell receptor beta chain was identified in a study of T cells in tumors after PD-1 blockade. The study's findings and limits: Roughly 42% of tumor TCR clonotypes were also found in blood.

Clones were read by immunoSEQ multiplex PCR, and TCRdb kept only the in-frame ones, dropping some. In the table there are fewer than 50,000 clones, approximately 81% of which are singletons. Concerning this clone itself: Its antigen is still unknown.

Germline V gene sequence: CDR1 GTSNPN, CDR2 SVGIG (reference sequence). V was pared by 4 bases and J by 0 bases, with 13 bases between. The CDR3 has 15 amino acids. This chain connects TRBV30 to TRBJ1-3; D is possibly TRBD1 (5 bases). This TCR was recovered from a human donor with basal cell carcinoma. The sample here was PBMCs, taken before anti-PD-1 treatment. The CDR3 region is CAWTEGVYSGNTIYF. CDR3 nucleotide sequence: TGTGCCTGGACGGAAGGGGTATACTCTGGAAACACCATATATTTT.